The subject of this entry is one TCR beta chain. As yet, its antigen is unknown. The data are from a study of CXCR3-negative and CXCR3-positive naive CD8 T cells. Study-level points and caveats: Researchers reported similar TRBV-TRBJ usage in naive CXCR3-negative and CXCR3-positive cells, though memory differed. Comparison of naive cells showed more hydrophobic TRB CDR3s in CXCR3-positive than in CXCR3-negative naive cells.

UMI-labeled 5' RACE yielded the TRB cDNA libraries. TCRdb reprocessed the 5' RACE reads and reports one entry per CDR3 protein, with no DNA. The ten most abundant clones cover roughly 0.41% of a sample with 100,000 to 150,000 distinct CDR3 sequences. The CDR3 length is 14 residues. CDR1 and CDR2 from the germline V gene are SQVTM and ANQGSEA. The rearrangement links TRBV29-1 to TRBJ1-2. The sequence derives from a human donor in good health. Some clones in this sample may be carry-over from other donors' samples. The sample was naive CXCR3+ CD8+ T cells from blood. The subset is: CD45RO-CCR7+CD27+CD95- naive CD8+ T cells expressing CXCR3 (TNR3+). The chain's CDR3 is CSVVGPAINYGYTF.